These 22 T cell receptor beta chains were all obtained from the same sample, sequenced in a study of early T cells in non-severe SARS-CoV-2 infection. Each CDR3 protein is one row after TCRdb ran MiXCR on the 5' RACE reads. The sample lists over 95,000 distinct CDR3 sequences; over 15% were seen once. The specimen sequenced was whole blood. Receptors originate from an adult who was a healthcare worker with PCR-confirmed SARS-CoV-2 infection or an uninfected control (not recorded which).

This clonotype has ten or more counts. The rearrangement joins TRBV4-2 to TRBJ1-2; TRBD1 agrees at 9 bases. The germline gives CDR1 LGHNA, CDR2 YNFKEQ. The CDR3 has 17 amino acids. The V and J ends lost 0 bases and 1 base, in that order; junction bases with no gene match: 6. CDR3 sequence (DNA): TGTGCCAGCAGCCAAGATTCGGGGACAGGGAGTAACTATGGCTACACCTTC. This translates into CASSQDSGTGSNYGYTF.

The chain combines TRBV19 with TRBJ2-1, with TRBD2 as a possible D gene (6 bases). This CDR3 region has 14 residues. Deletions cut 2 bases from V and 6 bases from J, with 11 bases between. Looked up from germline, CDR1 is LNHDA and CDR2 is SQIVND (reference sequence). The CDR3 is CASSILSGANEQFF. The DNA for the CDR3 is TGTGCCAGTAGTATACTGTCGGGAGCCAATGAGCAGTTCTTC.

This clonotype was observed many times. This chain uses TRBV20-1 with TRBJ2-2, with TRBD1 as a possible D gene (5 bases). In germline, CDR1 is DFQATT, CDR2 SNEGSKA (reference sequence). The CDR3 runs to 14 residues. V was shortened by 0 bases and J by 5 bases, with 10 bases between the two germline ends. The CDR3 region has the DNA TGCAGTGCTAGAGAGGGGCGAGAAACCGGGGAGCTGTTTTTT. Encoded protein: CSAREGRETGELFF.

This clonotype was seen repeatedly, ten times or more. The chain couples TRBV7-2 to TRBJ2-7; 11 bases match TRBD1. Germline V gene sequence: CDR1 SGHTA, CDR2 FQGNSA. Trimming cost V 7 bases and J 2 bases; bases outside gene matches: 4. This CDR3 spans 14 amino acids. The CDR3 protein is CASTKDRGPYEQYF. The CDR3, as DNA: TGTGCCAGCACAAAGGACAGGGGGCCCTACGAGCAGTACTTC.

The chain combines TRBV28 with TRBJ1-6; TRBD1 matches at 9 bases. Germline CDR1 and CDR2: MDHEN and SYDVKM. Germline trimming cut 6 bases from V and 14 bases from J; bases unmatched to any gene: 14. The CDR3 is made up of 15 amino acids. The CDR3: CASSRPGTGSKALHF. In DNA, the CDR3 is TGTGCCAGCAGCCGTCCCGGGACAGGGTCAAAGGCCCTCCACTTT.

This clonotype was recorded at least ten times. This rearrangement joins TRBV27 to TRBJ1-1; D possibly corresponds to TRBD1 (6 bases). Germline V gene lookup returns CDR1 MNHEY and CDR2 SMNVEV (reference sequence). With 8 bases removed from V and 1 base from J, the gap between germline ends came to 14 bases. CDR3 length: 14 amino acids. In nucleotides, the CDR3 is TGTGCCAGCGGGAAACAGGGACGGAACACTGAAGCTTTCTTT. Translation: CASGKQGRNTEAFF.

This clonotype was counted at least ten times. V is TRBV27 and J is TRBJ1-6; D is perhaps TRBD1 (5 bases). The germline V and J ends were trimmed by 0 bases and 10 bases, with 19 bases remaining between them. Germline V lookup: CDR1 MNHEY, CDR2 SMNVEV (reference sequence). CDR3 length: 17 residues. In DNA, the CDR3 is TGTGCCAGCAGTTTATCGGGGACTGAGGTAATGGCCTCACCCCTCCACTTT. Protein product: CASSLSGTEVMASPLHF.

The chain has TRBV7-9 and TRBJ2-3; 9 nucleotides line up with TRBD2. The CDR3 spans 18 residues. The V and J ends lost 5 bases and 5 bases, in that order; junction bases with no gene match: 17. Per the germline V gene, CDR1 is SEHNR and CDR2 is FQNEAQ (reference sequence). In nucleotides, the CDR3 is TGTGCCAGCAGCACCACATCGGGACTAGCTAAGTGGGAAGATACGCAGTATTTT. The encoded protein is CASSTTSGLAKWEDTQYF.

This clonotype was detected ten times or more. The rearrangement joins TRBV20-1 to TRBJ2-6; no definite D call. CDR1 DFQATT and CDR2 SNEGSKA come from the germline V gene (reference sequence). The CDR3 is 13 amino acids. The V end lost 5 bases, the J end lost 4 bases, and 9 bases lay between the germline ends. The CDR3 spells CSAGNPGANVLTF. CDR3 nucleotides: TGCAGTGCTGGAAACCCCGGGGCCAACGTCCTGACTTTC.

This clonotype was picked up a small number of times. Written as DNA, the CDR3 is TGTGCCAGCAGGGGGGTGTACACTGAAGCTTTCTTT. Its protein is CASRGVYTEAFF. The chain joins TRBV11-2 to TRBJ1-1, with a tentative D call TRBD1 (5 bases). In germline, CDR1 is SGHAT, CDR2 FQNNGV. The CDR3 spans 12 residues. V lost 6 bases and J 3 bases, leaving 8 bases between the germline ends.

This sequence joins TRBV15 and TRBJ2-1; D remains unclear. In germline, CDR1 is LNHNV, CDR2 YYDKDF (reference sequence). This CDR3 is 16 amino acids long. V dropped 4 bases and J dropped 4 bases, with 17 bases sitting between them. The CDR3 DNA reads TGTGCCACCAGCAACAAAAAGCAGGCCCTTTACAATGAGCAGTTCTTC. This sequence encodes CATSNKKQALYNEQFF. The full variable domain, rest sourced from reference TRBV15 and TRBJ2-1, is DAMVIQNPRYQVTQFGKPVTLSCSQTLNHNVMYWYQQKSSQAPKLLFHYYDKDFNNEADTPDNFQSRRPNTSFCFLDIRSPGLGDTAMYLCATSNKKQALYNEQFFGPGTRLTVL.

This clonotype occurred once. V and J are TRBV12-3 or TRBV12-4 and TRBJ2-7; the D call may be TRBD1 or TRBD2 (5 bases each). V was trimmed by 6 bases and J by 1 base, leaving 22 bases between them. The CDR3 runs 17 residues. The CDR3 DNA reads as TGTGCCAGCAGCAGACGGACTTGGGGCCGAGCGTCCTACGAGCAGTACTTC. Translating gives CASSRRTWGRASYEQYF.

This chain uses TRBV29-1 with TRBJ2-2; no clear D. There are 11 residues in the CDR3. Trimming took 3 bases from V and 1 from J, leaving 0 bases between them. Germline V gene lookup returns CDR1 SQVTM and CDR2 ANQGSEA. CDR3 in DNA: TGCAGCGTTGAGAACACCGGGGAGCTGTTTTTT. It codes for CSVENTGELFF.

This clonotype was seen many times. This sequence joins TRBV18 and TRBJ1-2; D may be TRBD1 (5 bases). Germline V gives CDR1 KGHSH, CDR2 LQKENI. The CDR3 extends over 12 amino acids. V shed 5 bases and J shed 4 bases, with 8 bases lying between them. This CDR3 reads CASSSDSYGYTF. As DNA, the CDR3 is TGTGCCAGCTCATCAGACAGCTATGGCTACACCTTC. Variable domain in full (rest from reference TRBV18 and TRBJ1-2): NAGVMQNPRHLVRRRGQEARLRCSPMKGHSHVYWYRQLPEEGLKFMVYLQKENIIDESGMPKERFSAEFPKEGPSILRIQQVVRGDSAAYFCASSSDSYGYTFGSGTRLTVV.

J is TRBJ1-4 and V is TRBV7-6, with D unclear. This CDR3 has 16 residues. Germline lookup yields CDR1 SGHVS and CDR2 FNYEAQ. V was clipped by 5 bases and J by 2 bases, with 15 bases between them. The CDR3 sequence is CASSPPFDGTNEKLFF. The CDR3 DNA sequence: TGTGCCAGCAGCCCGCCGTTCGATGGCACTAATGAAAAACTGTTTTTT.

The chain is built from TRBV12-3 or TRBV12-4 and TRBJ2-7; the D gene is possibly TRBD2 (6 bases). Trimming shortened V by 3 bases and J by 2 bases, and 11 bases separated the two germline ends. This CDR3 has 14 amino acids. CDR3 in amino acids: CASSLGTETYEQYF. The DNA for the CDR3 is TGTGCCAGCAGTTTGGGGACTGAGACCTACGAGCAGTACTTC.

This clonotype was counted a few times. The rearrangement joins TRBV7-8 to TRBJ2-2, with D perhaps TRBD1 (6 bases). The CDR3 is 14 amino acids. With 10 bases removed from V and 3 bases from J, the gap between germline ends came to 15 bases. Germline CDR1 reads SGHVS; CDR2 reads FQNEAQ. The CDR3 region is CATGRTDDTGELFF. Here the CDR3 DNA reads TGTGCCACCGGACGGACAGATGACACCGGGGAGCTGTTTTTT.

This chain connects TRBV2 to TRBJ2-1, with D tentatively TRBD2 (5 bases). The germline gives CDR1 SNHLY, CDR2 FYNNEI. This CDR3 is built from 16 residues. Trimming removed 4 bases from V and 0 bases from J, with 13 bases in between. This chain's CDR3 is CASSGGGRSSYNEQFF. The CDR3, as DNA: TGTGCCAGCAGTGGCGGAGGCAGGAGCTCCTACAATGAGCAGTTCTTC.

Only a few counts were recorded for this clonotype. The rearrangement links TRBV7-6 to TRBJ1-1, with a possible D match to TRBD1 (5 bases). V lost 1 base to trimming and J lost 1 base, with 10 bases between them. Per the germline V gene, CDR1 is SGHVS and CDR2 is FNYEAQ. CDR3 size: 15 residues. The CDR3 here is CASSLVGQPNTEAFF. Here the CDR3 DNA reads TGTGCCAGCAGCTTAGTGGGGCAACCGAACACTGAAGCTTTCTTT.

The chain has TRBV10-2 and TRBJ2-7, with TRBD2 matching over 9 bases. Germline V gene lookup returns CDR1 WSHSY and CDR2 SAAADI. V shed 4 bases, J shed 2 bases, and the junction held 3 bases outside the gene matches. The CDR3 consists of 14 residues. CDR3 region: CASSGLADTYEQYF. CDR3 nucleotides: TGCGCCAGCAGTGGACTAGCGGATACCTACGAGCAGTACTTC.

This chain links TRBV5-1 with TRBJ2-6; TRBD1 matches 7 bases. Germline V gives CDR1 SGHRS, CDR2 YFSETQ. CDR3 length: 18 residues. V was pared by 4 bases and J by 3 bases, with 13 bases of the junction left unmatched. CDR3 in DNA: TGCGCCAGCAGCCCGACAACAGGGGAACTATTTGGGGCCAACGTCCTGACTTTC. The encoded protein is CASSPTTGELFGANVLTF.

A few counts support this clonotype. The chain recombines TRBV20-1 with TRBJ2-1; D perhaps matches TRBD2 (6 bases). Germline V gene data show CDR1 as DFQATT and CDR2 as SNEGSKA (reference sequence). Trimming took 4 bases from V and 4 from J, leaving 11 bases between them. This CDR3 is 13 amino acids long. The CDR3 DNA reads TGCAGTGCTACGGGACTGGGATACAATGAGCAGTTCTTC. The encoded protein is CSATGLGYNEQFF.